These T cell receptor beta chains were read from a single sample in a study of T cell responses to AZD1222 COVID-19 vaccine. Some clones are missing from TCRdb's copy, which holds only in-frame ones; the method was immunoSEQ multiplex PCR. This repertoire shows 100,000 or so clones, 82% found once; its top ten account for more than 4.5%. Sequencing was performed on peripheral blood, taken on day 0 of AZD1222 vaccination. These receptors were obtained from an adult in good health. The conserved cysteine and the conserved F or W are not part of the CDR3 here. The order of the fields is V gene, J gene, CDR3 protein.

TRBV7-2	TRBJ1-4	ASSYSGGDDEKLF
TRBV3-1/TRBV3-2	TRBJ1-1	ASSQGSLGTEAF
TRBV5-5	TRBJ1-1	ASSLGPHTEAF
TRBV13	TRBJ2-1	ASRDRGLPYNEQF
TRBV7-2	TRBJ1-2	ASSLEGVWVGYT
TRBV6-4	TRBJ2-1	ASSETSGGKDEQF
TRBV2	TRBJ2-7	ASSTDHSYEQY
TRBV5-6	TRBJ1-6	ASSFGTPSSYNSPLH
TRBV19	TRBJ1-2	ASTQDINYGYT
TRBV12-3/TRBV12-4	TRBJ2-7	ASSHSGYEQY
TRBV19	TRBJ2-7	ASSSGDRESYEQY
TRBV7-2	TRBJ1-1	ASSTDWNTEAF
TRBV2	TRBJ1-1	ASSAMNTEAF
TRBV18	TRBJ1-6	ASSPPSGGNSPLH
TRBV6-4	TRBJ2-2	ASTEGNTGELF
TRBV12-3/TRBV12-4	TRBJ2-3	ASTRTDTQY
TRBV7-6	TRBJ2-1	ASSDPGQQYNEQF
TRBV25-1	TRBJ1-5	ASSTTGGDQPQH
TRBV5-5	TRBJ1-1	ASSLGFSTEAF
TRBV9	TRBJ2-1	ASSGGTRGNEQF
TRBV19	TRBJ1-1	ASSIETGQGAAF
TRBV2	TRBJ1-4	ASRADIGEKLF
TRBV4-1	TRBJ2-1	ASSQDGRGTNEQF
TRBV10-2	TRBJ1-1	ASMGMEAF
TRBV21-1	TRBJ2-7	ASSKYRYEQY
TRBV5-1	TRBJ2-5	ASSLDRGGYETQY
TRBV5-8	TRBJ2-7	ASSTSSGWRSYEQY
TRBV6-2/TRBV6-3	TRBJ1-6	ASSQSGTGANSPLH
TRBV3-1/TRBV3-2	TRBJ2-2	ASRRGGITGELF
TRBV30	TRBJ2-7	AWSGTGGAGG
TRBV6-5	TRBJ1-5	ASSSGTPSNQPQH
TRBV2	TRBJ2-1	ASSPQGMAYEQF
TRBV6-6	TRBJ2-7	ASSYDGISYEQY
TRBV7-8	TRBJ1-5	ASSLYPGSGQPQH
TRBV6-2/TRBV6-3	TRBJ2-5	ASSYSTARGPGETQY
TRBV19	TRBJ1-2	ASKSDPYYGYT
TRBV12-3/TRBV12-4	TRBJ1-1	ASSFYPNTEAF
TRBV5-1	TRBJ1-1	ASSLARMNTEAF
TRBV7-2	TRBJ1-2	ASSLRGQGYGYT
TRBV10-3	TRBJ1-5	AISVDGDQPQH
TRBV7-9	TRBJ1-1	ASSWDSMNTEAF
TRBV2	TRBJ1-2	ASSDTNYGYT
TRBV7-2	TRBJ1-2	ASSLGQTNYGYT
TRBV5-1	TRBJ2-7	ASSLVAGGSEQY
TRBV7-2	TRBJ2-3	ASSNRGADTQY
TRBV6-6	TRBJ2-5	ASTDRGIQETQY
TRBV19	TRBJ1-2	ASSRRDRPYGYT
TRBV5-1	TRBJ1-1	ASSSPPGEETEAF
TRBV7-8	TRBJ2-7	ASSSPAGAHRTQYEQY
TRBV19	TRBJ1-2	ASSQGLGYGYT
TRBV6-2/TRBV6-3	TRBJ2-7	ASTPKKSKRGAYEQY
TRBV6-4	TRBJ2-7	ASTPGTSGSYEQY